This record looks at one TCR beta chain sequence and its context. This entry comes from a study of blood T cell repertoires in COVID-19. Study context: Material from acute and convalescent COVID-19 was sourced from the United States, Italy and Spain. PBMCs, B-cell-depleted T cells, or T cells provided the cDNA or gDNA that made up the material.

Study processing details: Estimation of nucleated cell counts was performed using reference gene primer amplification. Sequencing used immunoSEQ multiplex PCR; TCRdb keeps in-frame clones, though not all of them. V, J and clone size were drawn from that table, and D and trimming were deduced from the DNA. Of over 120,000 clones in the sample, around 80% were seen once. Sample: peripheral blood. This sequence originates from a man in his sixties or seventies who had recovered from COVID-19.

CDR3 residues: CASRASGGAEAFF. DNA for the CDR3: TGTGCCAGCAGGGCCTCGGGGGGCGCTGAAGCTTTCTTT. This sequence joins TRBV6-5 and TRBJ1-1; D possibly corresponds to TRBD1 (6 bases). V was trimmed by 6 bases and J by 6 bases, leaving 14 bases between them. Looked up from germline, CDR1 is MNHEY and CDR2 is SVGAGI. The CDR3 is made up of 13 amino acids.